The 19 T cell receptor beta chains given below trace back to one sample, sequenced in a study of blood T cell repertoires in COVID-19. This table comes from immunoSEQ multiplex PCR, and its TCRdb copy is limited to in-frame clones, with some not included. The sample has roughly 130,000 clones; about 80% are singletons. The sequencing input was peripheral blood. The receptors originated from a woman aged 45-65 years with acute or convalescent COVID-19.

The chain links TRBV5-1 to TRBJ1-1, with 7 bases lining up with TRBD1. The CDR3 extends over 15 amino acids. V gave up 1 base and J gave up 0 bases; unmatched junction bases: 3. Germline V CDR1 and CDR2: SGHRS, YFSETQ. In DNA, the CDR3 is TGCGCCAGCAGCTTGTACAGGGGTTTGAACACTGAAGCTTTCTTT. Residues: CASSLYRGLNTEAFF.

J is TRBJ1-2 and V is TRBV19, with D perhaps TRBD1 (5 bases). CDR3 size: 15 residues. The V end lost 5 bases, the J end lost 4 bases, and 17 bases lay between the germline ends. The V gene's germline CDR1 is LNHDA and CDR2 SQIVND (reference sequence). CDR3 region: CASSPKAQGPYGYTF. The CDR3 nucleotides are TGTGCCAGTAGTCCGAAAGCGCAGGGCCCCTATGGCTACACCTTC.

The CDR3 reads CASTLNREHYGYTF. CDR3 sequence (DNA): TGTGCCAGCACCCTAAACAGGGAGCATTATGGCTACACCTTC. V and J are TRBV5-4 and TRBJ1-2; D possibly corresponds to TRBD1 (6 bases). Germline lookup yields CDR1 SGHNT and CDR2 YYREEE (reference sequence). CDR3 size: 14 residues. V was trimmed by 6 bases and J by 5 bases, leaving 17 bases between them.

The chain employs TRBV4-1 and TRBJ1-1; perhaps TRBD1 as D (6 bases). The CDR3 contains 17 residues. CDR1 and CDR2 from the germline V gene are MGHRA and YSYEKL. Trimming removed 1 base at V and 1 base at J, with 16 bases between. In DNA, the CDR3 is TGCGCCAGCAGCCAAGTCCGAACCGGGACACCGAACACTGAAGCTTTCTTT. The encoded protein is CASSQVRTGTPNTEAFF.

A single count supports this clone. The chain joins TRBV5-1 to TRBJ2-7, with TRBD1 matching 7 bases. Per the germline V gene, CDR1 is SGHRS and CDR2 is YFSETQ. J lost 6 bases, V lost 4 bases, and 10 bases had no gene match. The CDR3 extends over 14 amino acids. Here the CDR3 reads CASSPPGGNVEQYF. CDR3 in DNA: TGCGCCAGCAGCCCCCCAGGGGGTAATGTCGAGCAGTACTTC.

This clone was seen a few times. CDR3 DNA: TGTGCCAGTAGTACAACCGGGACAGGGTCGTTGTACGAGCAGTACTTC. Residues: CASSTTGTGSLYEQYF. J is TRBJ2-7 and V is TRBV19; 9 bases align to TRBD1. The CDR3 consists of 16 residues. The V gene end was trimmed by 4 bases and the J gene end by 4 bases; junction bases not matched to a gene: 11. In germline, CDR1 is LNHDA, CDR2 SQIVND (reference sequence).

The rearrangement links TRBV10-3 to TRBJ2-3; 9 bases align to TRBD1. CDR1 is ENHRY, CDR2 SYGVKD, per germline. V lost 7 bases and J lost 3; bases outside the gene matches: 5. This CDR3 region has 14 residues. CDR3 sequence: CAITGGQGTDTQYF. CDR3 nucleotides: TGTGCCATCACGGGCGGACAGGGGACAGATACGCAGTATTTT.

The chain recombines TRBV7-9 with TRBJ1-5; D not certain. Per the germline V gene, CDR1 is SEHNR and CDR2 is FQNEAQ (reference sequence). This CDR3 has 14 amino acids. V shed 1 base and J shed 5 bases, with 9 bases lying between them. CDR3 amino acids: CASSLDREDQPQHF. The CDR3 nucleotides read TGTGCCAGCAGCTTAGATCGGGAGGATCAGCCCCAGCATTTT.

V is TRBV27 and J is TRBJ2-2; D perhaps matches TRBD1 (6 bases). V lost 10 bases and J lost 7, with 25 bases in between. CDR1 is MNHEY, CDR2 SMNVEV, per germline (reference sequence). This CDR3 has 16 amino acids. The CDR3 protein is CATQEERAPRGGELFF. For the CDR3, the DNA is TGTGCCACCCAGGAAGAGAGGGCCCCCAGGGGCGGGGAGCTGTTTTTT.

Here the CDR3 reads CASRREDSTGYGYTF. CDR3 in DNA: TGTGCCAGCAGGCGCGAAGACTCAACTGGATATGGCTACACCTTC. The chain employs TRBV28 and TRBJ1-2; D remains unclear. This CDR3 contains 15 residues. Trimming took off 6 bases at V and 5 bases at J, with 19 bases between the two ends. Germline assignment: CDR1 MDHEN and CDR2 SYDVKM.

The gene calls are TRBV6-4 and TRBJ2-1; 10 positions agree with TRBD1. The CDR3 consists of 13 residues. Trimming at V came to 3 bases and at J to 9 bases, leaving 2 bases not matched to a gene. CDR1 and CDR2 from the germline V gene are MRHNA and SNTAGT. Here the CDR3 DNA reads TGTGCCAGCAGTGAGAGACAGGGGGCTGAGCAGTTCTTC. Protein sequence: CASSERQGAEQFF.

J is TRBJ2-4 and V is TRBV5-4, with 7 bases fitting TRBD1. The CDR3 contains 12 residues. The germline V gene encodes CDR1 SGHNT and CDR2 YYREEE (reference sequence). Trimming took 4 bases from V and 10 from J; bases not matched to a gene: 5. As DNA, the CDR3 is TGTGCCAGCAGCGAGTCACAGGGGATTCAGTACTTC. It is translated as CASSESQGIQYF.

J is TRBJ2-3 and V is TRBV5-1; 7 bases line up with TRBD1. Germline V CDR1 and CDR2: SGHRS, YFSETQ. The CDR3 is 16 residues long. The ends lost 4 bases at V and 3 bases at J; junction bases unmatched: 11. The CDR3 DNA reads TGCGCCAGCAGCCCGTGGACAGGTATAGGAACAGATACGCAGTATTTT. It specifies CASSPWTGIGTDTQYF.

CDR3 residues: CATSRDQSQAKNIQYF. The CDR3 region has the DNA TGTGCCACCAGCAGAGATCAATCGCAGGCCAAAAACATTCAGTACTTC. The chain employs TRBV15 and TRBJ2-4, with D unresolved. Trimming removed 0 bases from V and 1 base from J, with 10 bases in between. The CDR3 has 16 amino acids. Germline V gene data show CDR1 as LNHNV and CDR2 as YYDKDF (reference sequence).

The chain links TRBV12-5 to TRBJ1-6; TRBD1 aligns across 12 bases. The J segment lost 8 bases and the V segment lost 4 bases, leaving 6 bases of the junction unmatched. The CDR3 totals 16 residues. Looked up from germline, CDR1 is LGHNT and CDR2 is FRNRAP. The CDR3 nucleotides read TGTGCTAGTGGTTCGCCGGGACAGGGGGCAGATTCACCCCTCCACTTT. Residues: CASGSPGQGADSPLHF.

The chain carries TRBV29-1 and TRBJ1-5; TRBD1 matches 8 bases. Losses at the gene ends were 4 bases for V and 1 base for J; bases not matched to a gene: 0. The CDR3 has 13 residues. Germline loops: CDR1 SQVTM, CDR2 ANQGSEA. In DNA form, the CDR3 reads TGCAGCGTTGCAGGGGGCAGCAATCAGCCCCAGCATTTT. Amino acid sequence: CSVAGGSNQPQHF.

This clone was observed once. The chain uses TRBV6-5 and TRBJ1-3; 7 positions agree with TRBD1. CDR3 size: 14 residues. The V segment lost 9 bases and the J segment 4 bases; nucleotides outside the gene matches: 9. The germline CDR1 and CDR2 sequences are MNHEY and SVGAGI. CDR3: CASRAGGSGNTIYF. Written as DNA, the CDR3 is TGTGCCAGTCGGGCAGGGGGTTCCGGAAACACCATATATTTT.

J is TRBJ2-7 and V is TRBV6-5; D gene uncertain. Trimming left V 5 bases short and J 3 bases short, with 8 bases between. CDR1 and CDR2 from the germline V gene are MNHEY and SVGAGI. There are 12 residues in the CDR3. Written as DNA, the CDR3 is TGTGCCAGCAGTCGAGGAATCTACGAGCAGTACTTC. Translating gives CASSRGIYEQYF.

This clone turned up a few times. J is TRBJ1-5 and V is TRBV20-1; 7 bases line up with TRBD1. V lost 3 bases, J lost 5 bases, and 7 bases stayed unmatched. This CDR3 is built from 14 residues. The germline V gene has CDR1 DFQATT and CDR2 SNEGSKA (reference sequence). The CDR3 nucleotides are TGCAGTGCTAGTAGGGGGCGGCCCGATCAGCCCCAGCATTTT. Translated: CSASRGRPDQPQHF.